This T cell receptor beta chain was obtained from a study of blood T cell repertoires in COVID-19. As for the study in general: COVID-19 samples from acute and convalescent phases originated in the United States, Italy and Spain. In each case, the material was cDNA or gDNA derived from T cells, B-cell-depleted T cells, or PBMCs.

This clone was seen a handful of times. Method: immunoSEQ multiplex PCR; TCRdb's copy keeps in-frame clones and lacks some. The table includes 150,000 or so clones, around 85% detected once. Trimming removed 5 bases at V and 2 bases at J, with 13 bases between. CDR3 length equals 14 residues. CDR1 and CDR2 (germline): SGHTA, FQGNSA. The sequenced material came from PBMCs or T cells enriched from blood (not recorded which). The TCR originated in a man in his fifties or sixties who had recovered from COVID-19. The chain employs TRBV7-2 and TRBJ2-7, with D possibly being TRBD1 (6 bases). CDR3: CASSRTDLTYEQYF. In nucleotides, the CDR3 is TGTGCCAGCAGCAGGACAGACTTGACCTACGAGCAGTACTTC.